A selection of T cell receptor beta chains follows, all from one sample in a study of blood T cell repertoires in COVID-19. The protocol was immunoSEQ multiplex PCR, while the TCRdb copy is restricted to in-frame clones and leaves out a portion. Among roughly 54,000 clones, about nine tenths were seen once, and the ten largest hold 7% to 8%. Material for sequencing was peripheral blood. The receptor source for this set is a woman aged 60-70 years with active or convalescent COVID-19. Both conserved end residues are part of each CDR3. D genes are given only for firm matches. Size tells how often a clone was seen (once, few, many) or the class of an expanded clone, and some rows leave it out.

TRBJ2-7 | . | TRBD2 | TRBV30 | TGTGCCTTCTCAAAGGGACTAGGAGCCTACGAGCAGTACTTC | CAFSKGLGAYEQYF
TRBJ1-6 | once | TRBD1 | TRBV6-5 | TGTGCCAGCAGAGGAAAGGACAGGGATGCGTCACCCCTCCACTTT | CASRGKDRDASPLHF
TRBJ2-3 | . | . | TRBV5-4 | TGTGCCAGCAGCTTGGTTGCGGGAAGCACAGATACGCAGTATTTT | CASSLVAGSTDTQYF
TRBJ2-1 | . | . | TRBV12-3/TRBV12-4 | TGTGCCAGCATTTTAGGGGCCAAAGAGCAGTTCTTC | CASILGAKEQFF
TRBJ2-5 | . | TRBD1 | TRBV5-1 | TGCGCCAGCAGCTTGGGGGGCAGGGGGCAAGAGACCCAGTACTTC | CASSLGGRGQETQYF
TRBJ1-4 | . | . | TRBV9 | TGTGCCAGCAGCGTAGGTAACCTCAAGGGGGAAAAACTGTTTTTT | CASSVGNLKGEKLFF
TRBJ2-7 | . | . | TRBV7-9 | TGTGCCTACGGCGGAACAGCGGTCTTGAACGAGCAGTACTTC | CAYGGTAVLNEQYF
TRBJ2-3 | once | TRBD1 | TRBV28 | TGTGCCAGCAGCGGGACAGGGATAAGCACAGATACGCAGTATTTT | CASSGTGISTDTQYF
TRBJ2-1 | once | . | TRBV28 | TGTGCCAGCAGTCTCCCGATTGGTGTTAGGTTCTTC | CASSLPIGVRFF
TRBJ2-2 | . | . | TRBV7-7 | TGTGCCAGCAGCTTAGCGGGGCAAAAGAACACCGGGGAGCTGTTTTTT | CASSLAGQKNTGELFF
TRBJ1-1 | . | TRBD1 | TRBV10-1 | TGCGCCAGCAGCACCACAGGGGCCGTTGAAGCTTTCTTT | CASSTTGAVEAFF
TRBJ2-1 | . | TRBD1 | TRBV25-1 | TGTGCCAGCAGTACTCTATCGGGACAGGGGAAAAATGAGCAGTTCTTC | CASSTLSGQGKNEQFF
TRBJ2-3 | . | TRBD2 | TRBV2 | TGTGCCAGCAGTGCTCTAGCGGGAGGGCTCGCAGATACGCAGTATTTT | CASSALAGGLADTQYF
TRBJ2-2 | . | TRBD2 | TRBV7-3 | TGTGCCAGCAGCTTAAAAGCGGGGGTTACCGGGGAGCTGTTTTTT | CASSLKAGVTGELFF
TRBJ1-4 | . | TRBD1 | TRBV6-1 | TGTGCCAGCAGTGATCGGAGCAGGGGGGAGGAAAAACTGTTTTTT | CASSDRSRGEEKLFF
TRBJ1-1 | . | TRBD1 | TRBV11-2 | TGTGCCAGCAGTTGGGGACAGGGGAACACTGAAGCTTTCTTT | CASSWGQGNTEAFF
TRBJ1-5 | . | . | TRBV7-8 | TGTGCCAGCAGCTTAGTGCAGGGGATGAATCAGCCCCAGCATTTT | CASSLVQGMNQPQHF
TRBJ2-4 | . | TRBD1 | TRBV19 | TGTGCCAGTAGAAGGTCTGGGGCAGGGGGCAAAAACATTCAGTACTTC | CASRRSGAGGKNIQYF
TRBJ1-1 | . | . | TRBV28 | TGTGCCAGCAGCCTTCGGACAGCTACCTTGAACACTGAAGCTTTCTTT | CASSLRTATLNTEAFF
TRBJ1-1 | . | . | TRBV6-4 | TGTGCCAGCAGCCAGGCCCGGAACACTGAAGCTTTCTTT | CASSQARNTEAFF
TRBJ2-1 | . | . | TRBV12-5 | TGTGCTAGTGGTTTGGATCGACGGGGAGGTTGGCAGTTCTTC | CASGLDRRGGWQFF
TRBJ1-2 | . | . | TRBV12-3/TRBV12-4 | TGTGCCAGCAGTGGACAGCCCTATGGCTACACCTTC | CASSGQPYGYTF
TRBJ1-5 | . | . | TRBV6-5 | TGTGCCAGCAGAACAATACATAGCAATCAGCCCCAGCATTTT | CASRTIHSNQPQHF
TRBJ1-5 | . | TRBD1 | TRBV19 | TGTGCCAGTAGTAAACTAACAGGGGGGAGCAATCAGCCCCAGCATTTT | CASSKLTGGSNQPQHF
TRBJ1-2 | . | . | TRBV19 | TGTGCCAGTAGTGGGATACAGGGTCCCTTTGGTGGCTACACCTTC | CASSGIQGPFGGYTF
TRBJ1-1 | . | . | TRBV7-9 | TGTGCCAGCAGCTTGGGGAAGGGGGTGGGCACTGAAGCTTTCTTT | CASSLGKGVGTEAFF
TRBJ2-7 | . | TRBD1 | TRBV5-1 | TGCGCCAGCAGCTTGGGGGCCCCGACAGGGGTTCTGTACTTC | CASSLGAPTGVLYF
TRBJ2-3 | . | . | TRBV9 | TGTGCCAGCAGCGTTCAAGGGGGGGCAGATCTTACTCCGCAGTATTTT | CASSVQGGADLTPQYF
TRBJ1-2 | medium-sized | . | TRBV5-5 | TGTGCCAGTATAGGTCGACAAGCTTCGTATGGCTACACCTTC | CASIGRQASYGYTF
TRBJ2-7 | . | . | TRBV28 | TGTGCCGCCCGGGGGAACAGTCACGAGCAGTACTTC | CAARGNSHEQYF
TRBJ1-1 | . | . | TRBV6-5 | TGTGCCAGCAGGACCGGGAGTGAAGCTTTCTTT | CASRTGSEAFF
TRBJ2-7 | . | TRBD1 | TRBV11-2 | TGTGCCAGCAGCTTACCCCATGGACAGGCCAACGAGCAGTACTTC | CASSLPHGQANEQYF
TRBJ1-2 | . | . | TRBV3-1/TRBV3-2 | TGTGCCAGCAGCCAAGCACAGTTTTATGGCTACACCTTC | CASSQAQFYGYTF
TRBJ1-1 | once | TRBD1 | TRBV2 | TGTGCCAGCAGCATGACAGGGGGCGCTGAAGCTTTCTTT | CASSMTGGAEAFF
TRBJ1-2 | . | . | TRBV6-5 | TGTGCCAGCAGTTACTCGAAGGCGGGATCTCATGGCTACACCTTC | CASSYSKAGSHGYTF
TRBJ2-7 | . | TRBD1 | TRBV4-3 | TGCGCCAGCAGCCAAGACGACAGGGAGATCTACGAGCAGTACTTC | CASSQDDREIYEQYF
TRBJ2-7 | few | . | TRBV6-5 | TGTGCCAGCAACATGGACAGTACCAACGAGCAGTACTTC | CASNMDSTNEQYF
TRBJ1-3 | once | . | TRBV6-5 | TGTGCCAGCAGTTTTACAGGGACCATATATTTT | CASSFTGTIYF
TRBJ2-3 | . | TRBD2 | TRBV5-6 | TGTGCCAGCAGTACCACTATACTAGCGGGGGGGAACACAGATACGCAGTATTTT | CASSTTILAGGNTDTQYF
TRBJ2-7 | . | TRBD2 | TRBV6-2/TRBV6-3 | TGTGCCAGCAGTCGGGGACTAGCGGGGTACGAGCAGTACTTC | CASSRGLAGYEQYF
TRBJ1-1 | . | . | TRBV30 | TGTGCCTGGAGGGGGCGGGGGGACACTGAAGCTTTCTTT | CAWRGRGDTEAFF
TRBJ2-3 | . | . | TRBV6-4 | TGTGCCAGCAGTGACTCGAAGGGGCGCTGTGGCACAGATACGCAGTATTTT | CASSDSKGRCGTDTQYF
TRBJ2-7 | once | TRBD2 | TRBV4-3 | TGCGCCAGCAGCCAAGAAGAGGGAGGGACCTACGAGCAGTACTTC | CASSQEEGGTYEQYF
TRBJ1-4 | . | TRBD1 | TRBV6-6 | TGTGCCAGCAGCCCGACAGGGACTAATGAAAAACTGTTTTTT | CASSPTGTNEKLFF
TRBJ2-1 | . | TRBD2 | TRBV15 | TGTGCCACCAGCAGAGATCACCCGGGGAGGGATGAGCAGTTCTTC | CATSRDHPGRDEQFF
TRBJ1-1 | . | TRBD1 | TRBV28 | TGTGCCAGCGGTGTGACCGGGACAGGGGGAAAGAACACTGAAGCTTTCTTT | CASGVTGTGGKNTEAFF
TRBJ2-3 | once | . | TRBV6-1 | TGTGCCAGCAGTGAAGGGACGGGGGATACGCAGTATTTT | CASSEGTGDTQYF
TRBJ2-5 | . | . | TRBV19 | TGTGCCAGTAGTCCCCGAGCACTAGGGGAGACCCAGTACTTC | CASSPRALGETQYF
TRBJ2-5 | . | TRBD1 | TRBV28 | TGTGCCAGCAGCTTACAGGGGGCTTTGGAGACCCAGTACTTC | CASSLQGALETQYF
TRBJ1-3 | . | . | TRBV2 | TGTGCCAGCAGTGACCGAGGCGGGGGTAGTGGAAACACCATATATTTT | CASSDRGGGSGNTIYF
TRBJ1-2 | . | . | TRBV24-1 | TGTGCCACCAGCCCGACAAAGAGGGACTATGGCTACACCTTC | CATSPTKRDYGYTF
TRBJ1-6 | few | . | TRBV5-4 | TGTGCCAGCAGCATTCAGGGCGACTCACCCCTCCACTTT | CASSIQGDSPLHF
TRBJ2-3 | . | . | TRBV20-1 | TGCAGTGCCAGTCAGACGCGCGGAGATACGCAGTATTTT | CSASQTRGDTQYF
TRBJ1-2 | once | TRBD1 | TRBV28 | TGTGCCAGCATAACACAGGGGAAGGGACCCTATGGCTACACCTTC | CASITQGKGPYGYTF
TRBJ2-1 | . | TRBD2 | TRBV6-4 | TGTGCCAGCAGTGCAAGGTCTAGCGGGAGGTTCTACAATGAGCAGTTCTTC | CASSARSSGRFYNEQFF
TRBJ1-4 | . | TRBD1 | TRBV30 | TGTGCCTGGACTACCGGGACAGGGACCATCAATGAAAAACTGTTTTTT | CAWTTGTGTINEKLFF
TRBJ1-5 | . | . | TRBV6-5 | TGTGCCAGCAGCCGTGGGGGGGGAAGCAATCAGCCCCAGCATTTT | CASSRGGGSNQPQHF
TRBJ2-3 | . | TRBD2 | TRBV4-2 | TGTGCCAGCAGTCGGACTAGCGGGGAAGTAGATACGCAGTATTTT | CASSRTSGEVDTQYF
TRBJ2-7 | . | TRBD2 | TRBV11-2 | TGTGCCAGCAGCGCGGGACTAGCGACTCCCTACGAGCAGTACTTC | CASSAGLATPYEQYF